The 27 T cell receptor beta chains below were found in one sample sequenced in a study of cytomegalovirus exposure and HLA in healthy donors. Primers included in the PCR were 60 Vbeta and 13 Jbeta primers. TCRdb's table, derived via immunoSEQ multiplex PCR, lists solely in-frame clones and lacks some. The table shows tens of thousands of clones, with roughly 79% occurring only once. Sequences were obtained from PBMCs. These receptors all stem from a woman in her 30s in good health and CMV-seronegative.

V usage is TRBV19 and J usage is TRBJ2-1; 9 bases map to TRBD1. Germline V gene lookup returns CDR1 LNHDA and CDR2 SQIVND (reference sequence). Trimming removed 5 bases from V and 4 bases from J; junction bases left unmatched: 9. This CDR3 is 16 amino acids long. CDR3: CASSPGQGGSYNEQFF. As DNA, the CDR3 is TGTGCCAGTAGTCCGGGACAGGGTGGCTCTTACAATGAGCAGTTCTTC. Full variable domain (outside the CDR3, taken from reference TRBV19 and TRBJ2-1): DGGITQSPKYLFRKEGQNVTLSCEQNLNHDAMYWYRQDPGQGLRLIYYSQIVNDFQKGDIAEGYSVSREKKESFPLTVTSAQKNPTAFYLCASSPGQGGSYNEQFFGPGTRLTVL.

This clone appeared a single time. The J gene is TRBJ1-5, the V gene TRBV27, with TRBD1 identical over 9 bases. The CDR3 loop spans 16 amino acids. With V trimmed by 4 bases and J by 1 base, 5 bases remained unmatched. Germline V CDR1 and CDR2: MNHEY, SMNVEV (reference sequence). This chain's CDR3 is CASSSPGQGSNQPQHF. For the CDR3, the DNA is TGTGCCAGCAGTTCACCGGGACAGGGAAGCAATCAGCCCCAGCATTTT.

The J gene is TRBJ2-3, the V gene TRBV10-3; tentatively, D is TRBD1 (5 bases). The length of the CDR3 is 12 residues. V lost 8 bases, J lost 1 base, and 7 bases lay in between. The germline gives CDR1 ENHRY, CDR2 SYGVKD. For the CDR3, the DNA is TGTGCCATCGGGGCCCGCACAGATACGCAGTATTTT. As protein: CAIGARTDTQYF.

This clone appeared a single time. The chain recombines TRBV2 with TRBJ2-7, with 8 nucleotides matching TRBD1. The V and J ends lost 4 bases and 0 bases, in that order; junction bases with no gene match: 11. The CDR3 totals 17 residues. Per the germline V gene, CDR1 is SNHLY and CDR2 is FYNNEI. CDR3 loop: CASSVKRDRGPSYEQYF. CDR3 nucleotides: TGTGCCAGCAGTGTCAAAAGAGACAGGGGACCCTCCTACGAGCAGTACTTC.

The rearrangement uses TRBV5-6 and TRBJ2-1, with 7 positions matching TRBD1. The germline V gene encodes CDR1 SGHDT and CDR2 YYEEEE. Germline trimming cut 4 bases from V and 8 bases from J; bases unmatched to any gene: 3. CDR3 size: 12 residues. The CDR3: CASSRDRHEQFF. CDR3 in DNA: TGTGCCAGCAGCCGGGACAGACATGAGCAGTTCTTC.

The V gene is TRBV11-2, the J gene TRBJ2-1; D uncertain. Germline V gives CDR1 SGHAT, CDR2 FQNNGV. This CDR3 region has 12 residues. Trimming left V 5 bases short and J 5 bases short, with 7 bases between. As DNA, the CDR3 is TGTGCCAGCAGCCCCCCCGACAATGAGCAGTTCTTC. Its translation is CASSPPDNEQFF.

The chain recombines TRBV6-5 with TRBJ2-3, with a tentative D call TRBD1 (5 bases). Between the trimmed V and J ends, which lost 6 bases and 4 bases, there was a span of 11 bases. The CDR3 totals 13 residues. Germline CDR1 is MNHEY and CDR2 is SVGAGI. The CDR3 here is CASSLIQADTQYF. CDR3 sequence (DNA): TGTGCCAGCAGCCTAATACAGGCAGATACGCAGTATTTT.

J is TRBJ2-1 and V is TRBV9; 9 nucleotides agree with TRBD2. From germline, CDR1 is SGDLS and CDR2 YYNGEE. V was clipped by 4 bases and J by 1 base; unmatched bases: 9. This CDR3 is built from 17 residues. DNA for the CDR3: TGTGCCAGCAGCATCACTGGGGCGGGAGGGTCCTACAATGAGCAGTTCTTC. This gives the protein CASSITGAGGSYNEQFF.

The J gene is TRBJ2-7, the V gene TRBV18; 9 bases are a match to TRBD2. The CDR3 is made up of 18 amino acids. Germline CDR1 KGHSH, CDR2 LQKENI. V lost 3 bases and J lost 2; bases outside the gene matches: 14. The CDR3 reads CASSPGGGAGGGAYEQYF. The CDR3 coding sequence is TGTGCCAGCTCACCTGGAGGGGGAGCGGGAGGTGGAGCCTACGAGCAGTACTTC.

The chain uses TRBV7-6 and TRBJ1-2; TRBD1 matches at 7 bases. CDR1 SGHVS and CDR2 FNYEAQ come from the germline V gene. The CDR3 runs to 14 residues. Losses at the gene ends were 5 bases for V and 6 bases for J; bases not matched to a gene: 9. CDR3 sequence reads: CASSARTGQDGYTF. CDR3 DNA sequence: TGTGCCAGCAGCGCCCGGACAGGACAGGATGGCTACACCTTC.

This sequence joins TRBV7-3 and TRBJ2-7, with D perhaps TRBD1 (5 bases). Germline-derived CDR1 and CDR2 are SGHTA and FQGTGA. The CDR3 has 12 residues. V lost 4 bases and J 4 bases, leaving 8 bases between the germline ends. CDR3 protein: CASSSDTYEQYF. Written as DNA, the CDR3 is TGTGCCAGCAGCTCGGACACATACGAGCAGTACTTC.

This chain links TRBV4-1 with TRBJ2-7, with 8 bases that match TRBD1. The V and J ends lost 1 base and 3 bases, in that order; junction bases with no gene match: 8. Germline V CDR1 and CDR2: MGHRA, YSYEKL. The CDR3 is 16 amino acids. CDR3 region: CASSQVYGQGGYEQYF. CDR3 bases: TGCGCCAGCAGCCAAGTCTACGGACAGGGAGGCTACGAGCAGTACTTC.

V gene TRBV19 combines with J gene TRBJ2-7; the match to TRBD2 covers 7 bases. V shed 10 bases and J 4 bases; nucleotides not matched to a gene: 7. Germline V gene data show CDR1 as LNHDA and CDR2 as SQIVND (reference sequence). The CDR3 totals 12 residues. CDR3 sequence: CATRDYPYEQYF. The CDR3 DNA reads as TGTGCCACAAGGGACTACCCATACGAGCAGTACTTC.

V and J are TRBV19 and TRBJ2-1; TRBD2 agrees at 10 bases. Germline V gene lookup returns CDR1 LNHDA and CDR2 SQIVND (reference sequence). The V segment lost 7 bases and the J segment 6 bases; nucleotides outside the gene matches: 3. The CDR3 is made up of 13 amino acids. For the CDR3, the DNA is TGTGCCAGTACCCGACTAGCGGGCAATGAGCAGTTCTTC. Protein sequence: CASTRLAGNEQFF.

The chain uses TRBV4-1 and TRBJ2-3; 9 bases are a match to TRBD2. V lost 1 base, J lost 5 bases, and 10 bases stayed unmatched. The CDR3 totals 17 residues. The germline V gene has CDR1 MGHRA and CDR2 YSYEKL. CDR3 in DNA: TGCGCCAGCAGCCAAGCCTTCCTAGCGGGATCCAGAGATACGCAGTATTTT. Translated: CASSQAFLAGSRDTQYF.

This chain links TRBV2 with TRBJ1-3, with 7 bases aligning to TRBD1. V shed 3 bases, J shed 4 bases, and the junction held 6 bases outside the gene matches. The germline V gene encodes CDR1 SNHLY and CDR2 FYNNEI. The CDR3 is 15 residues long. CDR3 DNA sequence: TGTGCCAGCAGTGAGGGGAGGACAGGAGGAAACACCATATATTTT. Protein: CASSEGRTGGNTIYF.

This sequence joins TRBV4-3 and TRBJ1-2, with 7 positions matching TRBD1. This CDR3 spans 17 amino acids. Germline CDR1 and CDR2: LGHNA and YSLEER. J gave up 4 bases and V 0 bases, and 11 bases lay outside the gene matches. Here the CDR3 DNA reads TGCGCCAGCAGCCAAGATCGAAGGGGGCAGCGAGGCTATGGCTACACCTTC. Translation gives CASSQDRRGQRGYGYTF.

This clone was recorded a few times. The rearrangement joins TRBV4-1 to TRBJ2-7, with 7 bases that match TRBD2. The V gene end was trimmed by 4 bases and the J gene end by 5 bases; junction bases not matched to a gene: 8. The germline V gene has CDR1 MGHRA and CDR2 YSYEKL. This CDR3 has 14 residues. The DNA for the CDR3 is TGCGCCAGCAGCCTAGCGGGTCTTGCCCACGAGCAGTACTTC. Translating it yields CASSLAGLAHEQYF.

This clone has only a few counts. The chain combines TRBV5-8 with TRBJ1-6; TRBD1 is a possible D gene (5 bases). Germline assignment: CDR1 SGHTS and CDR2 YDEGEE. V was clipped by 4 bases and J by 6 bases, with 11 bases between them. This CDR3 comprises 14 residues. CDR3 sequence: CASSHRQSNSPLHF. CDR3 bases: TGTGCCAGCAGCCACAGACAGAGTAATTCACCCCTCCACTTT.

V is TRBV7-6 and J is TRBJ2-5; tentatively, D is TRBD2 (5 bases). The CDR3 consists of 15 residues. The germline CDR1 and CDR2 sequences are SGHVS and FNYEAQ. V lost 5 bases and J 4 bases, leaving 17 bases between the germline ends. In nucleotides, the CDR3 is TGTGCCAGCAGCCGAGTTGGAGGTTTTGCAGAGACCCAGTACTTC. Translating gives CASSRVGGFAETQYF.

The chain is built from TRBV6-6 and TRBJ2-3, with D uncertain. This CDR3 comprises 11 residues. Looked up from germline, CDR1 is MNHNY and CDR2 is SVGAGI (reference sequence). V dropped 8 bases and J dropped 4 bases, with 7 bases sitting between them. This CDR3 reads CASSTPDTQYF. In DNA form, the CDR3 reads TGTGCCAGCTCCACTCCAGATACGCAGTATTTT.

The V and J genes are TRBV5-4 and TRBJ1-1, with 7 bases lining up with TRBD1. Unmatched junction bases numbered 3, after V lost 3 bases and J lost 1 base. The CDR3 runs to 14 residues. Germline V gene lookup returns CDR1 SGHNT and CDR2 YYREEE (reference sequence). The CDR3, as DNA: TGTGCCAGCAGCTCGGGACAGCAGAACACTGAAGCTTTCTTT. This sequence encodes CASSSGQQNTEAFF.

The chain is built from TRBV5-1 and TRBJ2-1, with 10 nucleotides matching TRBD1. The V and J ends lost 4 bases and 8 bases, in that order; junction bases with no gene match: 9. Germline V gene data show CDR1 as SGHRS and CDR2 as YFSETQ. CDR3 length: 15 amino acids. CDR3 coding DNA: TGCGCCAGCAGCCCCGGGACAGGGGTGGGCGATGAGCAGTTCTTC. Amino acids: CASSPGTGVGDEQFF.

The chain is built from TRBV2 and TRBJ1-4; 7 nucleotides align to TRBD1. From germline, CDR1 is SNHLY and CDR2 FYNNEI. The CDR3 loop spans 13 amino acids. Germline trimming cut 6 bases from V and 5 bases from J; bases unmatched to any gene: 3. CDR3 loop: CASRLDRNEKLFF. The CDR3 DNA sequence: TGTGCCAGCAGGTTGGACAGGAATGAAAAACTGTTTTTT.

The rearrangement uses TRBV7-2 and TRBJ2-7; 7 positions match TRBD2. Germline values: CDR1 SGHTA, CDR2 FQGNSA. Germline trimming cut 0 bases from V and 0 bases from J; bases unmatched to any gene: 2. The CDR3 length is 15 residues. The CDR3 protein is CASSLASGNSYEQYF. The CDR3 DNA sequence: TGTGCCAGCAGCTTAGCGAGCGGGAACTCCTACGAGCAGTACTTC.

The chain combines TRBV5-1 with TRBJ2-5; 12 bases map to TRBD2. From germline, CDR1 is SGHRS and CDR2 YFSETQ. The J segment lost 5 bases and the V segment lost 9 bases, leaving 11 bases of the junction unmatched. The CDR3 has 15 amino acids. The CDR3 DNA sequence: TGCGCCACTTCGACTAGCGGGAGTCCTGGGGAGACCCAGTACTTC. This sequence encodes CATSTSGSPGETQYF.

The chain joins TRBV7-9 to TRBJ2-5; possible D gene TRBD1, 6 bases. The CDR3 consists of 14 residues. Trimming took off 4 bases at V and 1 base at J, with 10 bases between the two ends. Germline V CDR1 and CDR2: SEHNR, FQNEAQ (reference sequence). The CDR3 is CASSSPDSQETQYF. In DNA, the CDR3 is TGTGCCAGCAGCTCGCCGGACAGCCAAGAGACCCAGTACTTC.